Following are 29 T cell receptor beta chains from one sample sequenced in a study of T cell responses to AZD1222 COVID-19 vaccine. Generated by immunoSEQ multiplex PCR, the TCRdb table keeps only in-frame clones and is missing some. Among approximately 110,000 clones listed, about 89% were seen once. Specimen: peripheral blood, collected on day 0 of AZD1222 vaccination. These receptors all stem from an adult in good health.

This clone was picked up one time. V gene TRBV5-6 combines with J gene TRBJ1-5; TRBD1 might be the D (6 bases). Germline CDR1 SGHDT, CDR2 YYEEEE. The CDR3 runs 14 residues. V lost 4 bases to trimming and J lost 6 bases, with 14 bases between them. As DNA, the CDR3 is TGTGCCAGCAGCCCAAACAGGGTGGGTCAGCCCCAGCATTTT. Protein: CASSPNRVGQPQHF.

The V gene is TRBV5-1, the J gene TRBJ2-7, with 7 bases matching TRBD1. Germline CDR1 is SGHRS and CDR2 is YFSETQ. The CDR3 has 15 amino acids. Trimming at V came to 3 bases and at J to 3 bases, leaving 9 bases not matched to a gene. CDR3 sequence: CASSSAGGGNYEQYF. DNA for the CDR3: TGCGCCAGCAGCTCTGCAGGGGGTGGGAACTACGAGCAGTACTTC. Filled out from reference TRBV5-1 and TRBJ2-7, the complete variable domain reads KAGVTQTPRYLIKTRGQQVTLSCSPISGHRSVSWYQQTPGQGLQFLFEYFSETQRNKGNFPGRFSGRQFSNSRSEMNVSTLELGDSALYLCASSSAGGGNYEQYFGPGTRLTVT.

This clone was counted between two and nine times. The rearrangement links TRBV19 to TRBJ1-1; TRBD1 aligns across 10 bases. Germline CDR1 and CDR2: LNHDA and SQIVND (reference sequence). The CDR3 runs to 13 residues. After removal of 7 bases from V and 4 bases from J, the junction contained 3 bases not matched to a gene. The CDR3 protein is CASNGQGGTEAFF. The CDR3 region has the DNA TGTGCCAGTAACGGACAGGGGGGCACTGAAGCTTTCTTT.

The chain is built from TRBV7-9 and TRBJ2-1; D is unresolved. Trimming cost V 7 bases and J 6 bases, with 28 bases left between them. The CDR3 has 18 residues. Looked up from germline, CDR1 is SEHNR and CDR2 is FQNEAQ (reference sequence). CDR3 nucleotide sequence: TGTGCCAGCACCGAGCGCCCTTCGGACCCCAGTTGGCGCAATGAGCAGTTCTTC. Translated, it gives CASTERPSDPSWRNEQFF.

This clone was observed a single time. V and J are TRBV12-3 or TRBV12-4 and TRBJ2-5; D is unresolved. The germline V and J ends were trimmed by 7 bases and 2 bases, with 11 bases remaining between them. The CDR3 consists of 13 residues. CDR3 DNA: TGTGCCAGCAATAAGGGCCTTCAAGAGACCCAGTACTTC. It specifies CASNKGLQETQYF.

This chain links TRBV6-2 or TRBV6-3 with TRBJ2-2; no reliable D call. In germline, CDR1 is MNHEY, CDR2 SVGEGT. The CDR3 runs 15 residues. The V gene lost 7 bases and the J gene lost 5 bases, with 17 bases spanning the gap. The CDR3 bases are TGTGCCAGCATCCCCTCCGGGTTTAGGACCGGGGAGCTGTTTTTT. Amino acid sequence: CASIPSGFRTGELFF.

The chain couples TRBV7-6 to TRBJ1-5; 8 nucleotides agree with TRBD1. V lost 5 bases, J lost 2 bases, and 8 bases stayed unmatched. The CDR3 has 16 amino acids. The germline gives CDR1 SGHVS, CDR2 FNYEAQ. The CDR3 nucleotides read TGTGCCAGCAGCCCTGGACAGGGTATAGGCAATCAGCCCCAGCATTTT. Translated, it gives CASSPGQGIGNQPQHF.

The chain links TRBV11-2 to TRBJ1-6; the D gene is possibly TRBD1 (6 bases). The CDR3 consists of 15 residues. Germline values: CDR1 SGHAT, CDR2 FQNNGV. The V end was cut by 0 bases, the J end by 7 bases, with 10 bases between. The CDR3 is CASSLDRGWNSPLHF. The CDR3 DNA reads as TGTGCCAGCAGCTTAGATAGGGGGTGGAATTCACCCCTCCACTTT.

The V gene is TRBV30, the J gene TRBJ2-3; 9 bases match TRBD2. Trimming removed 4 bases from V and 6 bases from J; junction bases left unmatched: 5. The CDR3 sequence is 13 residues long. CDR1 GTSNPN and CDR2 SVGIG come from the germline V gene (reference sequence). The chain's CDR3 is CAWMRGGGDTQYF. CDR3 nucleotides: TGTGCCTGGATGCGGGGGGGAGGGGATACGCAGTATTTT.

The chain carries TRBV6-6 and TRBJ2-2, with a tentative D call TRBD2 (5 bases). The CDR3 extends over 15 amino acids. Germline CDR1 is MNHNY and CDR2 is SVGAGI (reference sequence). V was clipped by 4 bases and J by 0 bases, with 9 bases between them. The DNA for the CDR3 is TGTGCCAGCAGTTTCGGGGTGGCGAACACCGGGGAGCTGTTTTTT. It encodes CASSFGVANTGELFF.

This clone was counted a few times. This chain links TRBV6-2 or TRBV6-3 with TRBJ1-2, with TRBD1 matching 7 bases. Germline CDR1 is MNHEY and CDR2 is SVGEGT. The CDR3 loop spans 16 amino acids. V lost 6 bases to trimming and J lost 4 bases; unmatched junction nucleotides: 14. CDR3 DNA: TGTGCCAGCAGCATCTGGGACAGTCTACGACCCTATGGCTACACCTTC. Its translation: CASSIWDSLRPYGYTF.

The chain links TRBV7-8 to TRBJ2-7; TRBD2 agrees at 7 bases. The CDR3 totals 15 residues. Germline CDR1 is SGHVS and CDR2 is FQNEAQ. Trimming took 5 bases from V and 1 from J; bases not matched to a gene: 8. The CDR3 loop is CASSPGLLVSYEQYF. As DNA, the CDR3 is TGTGCCAGCAGCCCGGGACTACTTGTTTCCTACGAGCAGTACTTC.

The chain joins TRBV11-2 to TRBJ1-2, with 7 bases aligning to TRBD1. CDR3 length equals 15 residues. Germline CDR1 reads SGHAT; CDR2 reads FQNNGV. Trimming removed 5 bases from V and 0 bases from J; junction bases left unmatched: 6. The CDR3 bases are TGTGCCAGCAGCCCGGGGGGGACAGCTAACTATGGCTACACCTTC. Translating gives CASSPGGTANYGYTF. The full variable domain, its missing parts supplied by reference TRBV11-2 and TRBJ1-2, is EAGVAQSPRYKIIEKRQSVAFWCNPISGHATLYWYQQILGQGPKLLIQFQNNGVVDDSQLPKDRFSAERLKGVDSTLKIQPAKLEDSAVYLCASSPGGTANYGYTFGSGTRLTVV.

V and J are TRBV29-1 and TRBJ2-3; 9 positions agree with TRBD2. V was pared by 4 bases and J by 4 bases, with 6 bases of the junction left unmatched. CDR1 and CDR2 (germline): SQVTM, ANQGSEA. The CDR3 is 14 residues long. The CDR3 nucleotides read TGCAGCGTTGCCGGGACTAGCATGGCAGATACGCAGTATTTT. This codes for CSVAGTSMADTQYF.

This clone was seen only once. The rearrangement links TRBV5-4 to TRBJ2-7; 7 bases fit TRBD1. The CDR3 has 15 amino acids. Losses at the gene ends were 4 bases for V and 6 bases for J; bases not matched to a gene: 13. From germline, CDR1 is SGHNT and CDR2 YYREEE (reference sequence). In DNA, the CDR3 is TGTGCCAGCAGCCTAAACCGGGACAGCCTTATCGAGCAGTACTTC. This sequence encodes CASSLNRDSLIEQYF.

This chain uses TRBV27 with TRBJ1-5, with a weak D call TRBD1 (6 bases). The CDR3 has 14 amino acids. Deletions cut 6 bases from V and 6 bases from J, with 15 bases between. CDR1 is MNHEY, CDR2 SMNVEV, per germline (reference sequence). The CDR3 DNA follows: TGTGCCAGCAGCCCCGGGGGGCTCGGTCAGCCCCAGCATTTT. Translating gives CASSPGGLGQPQHF.

This chain connects TRBV11-2 to TRBJ1-3; D might be TRBD1 (6 bases). Deletions cut 4 bases from V and 0 bases from J, with 19 bases between. In germline, CDR1 is SGHAT, CDR2 FQNNGV. This CDR3 region has 18 residues. DNA for the CDR3: TGTGCCAGCAGCTACCCAATCCCCAGGGGCTTCTCTGGAAACACCATATATTTT. This encodes CASSYPIPRGFSGNTIYF.

The genes are TRBV27 and TRBJ1-2; D is undetermined. This CDR3 comprises 14 residues. Germline V CDR1 and CDR2: MNHEY, SMNVEV (reference sequence). Trimming took 3 bases from V and 4 from J, leaving 12 bases between them. CDR3 sequence: CASSFLMGFYGYTF. CDR3 sequence (DNA): TGTGCCAGCAGTTTCCTGATGGGGTTCTATGGCTACACCTTC.

The gene calls are TRBV11-2 and TRBJ2-3; D gene unclear. This CDR3 has 16 amino acids. Germline V gene lookup returns CDR1 SGHAT and CDR2 FQNNGV. Trimming took off 5 bases at V and 0 bases at J, with 15 bases between the two ends. The CDR3 reads CASSLSVGSSTDTQYF. Here the CDR3 DNA reads TGTGCCAGCAGCCTTTCGGTCGGCTCTAGCACAGATACGCAGTATTTT.

In regard to this clone: Other nucleotide sequences from this sample produce the same CDR3. This chain links TRBV9 with TRBJ2-7; TRBD1 is a possible D gene (5 bases). V was pared by 0 bases and J by 0 bases, with 10 bases between. CDR3 length equals 15 residues. CDR1 is SGDLS, CDR2 YYNGEE, per germline. The CDR3 is CASSVGGASSYEQYF. CDR3 nucleotide sequence: TGTGCCAGCAGCGTAGGTGGGGCCTCCTCCTACGAGCAGTACTTC. The whole variable domain, remainder taken from reference TRBV9 and TRBJ2-7, is DSGVTQTPKHLITATGQRVTLRCSPRSGDLSVYWYQQSLDQGLQFLIQYYNGEERAKGNILERFSAQQFPDLHSELNLSSLELGDSALYFCASSVGGASSYEQYFGPGTRLTVT.

The chain links TRBV6-5 to TRBJ2-4, with D uncertain. Germline V gene data show CDR1 as MNHEY and CDR2 as SVGAGI. CDR3 size: 16 residues. The V and J ends lost 0 bases and 0 bases respectively, with 9 bases between them. CDR3 DNA sequence: TGTGCCAGCAGTTACTCGATTGGAGTAGCCAAAAACATTCAGTACTTC. Its protein product is CASSYSIGVAKNIQYF.

This chain connects TRBV6-6 to TRBJ2-6; D unresolved. Trimming removed 8 bases from V and 2 bases from J, with 7 bases in between. Germline CDR1 is MNHNY and CDR2 is SVGAGI (reference sequence). The CDR3 has 13 amino acids. CDR3 DNA sequence: TGTGCCAGCGGAACCCCTGGGGCCAACGTCCTGACTTTC. Its protein product is CASGTPGANVLTF.

This clone was counted only a few times. The chain recombines TRBV6-1 with TRBJ2-3, with 7 bases fitting TRBD2. V shed 2 bases, J shed 0 bases, and the junction held 5 bases outside the gene matches. Germline V gives CDR1 MNHNS, CDR2 SASEGT. The CDR3 is 16 residues long. The CDR3 region is CASSEFRRGSTDTQYF. The CDR3 nucleotides are TGTGCCAGCAGTGAATTCAGGCGGGGGAGCACAGATACGCAGTATTTT.

The chain employs TRBV5-6 and TRBJ1-5; unclear D gene. Germline V lookup: CDR1 SGHDT, CDR2 YYEEEE. This CDR3 is 16 amino acids long. The V end lost 2 bases, the J end lost 1 base, and 13 bases lay between the germline ends. CDR3 loop: CASSLGIGKSNQPQHF. In nucleotides, the CDR3 is TGTGCCAGCAGCTTAGGTATAGGGAAAAGCAATCAGCCCCAGCATTTT.

The V and J genes are TRBV15 and TRBJ2-4, with no clear D. Germline CDR1 is LNHNV and CDR2 is YYDKDF (reference sequence). Trimming left V 1 base short and J 7 bases short, with 14 bases between. The CDR3 has 15 residues. This CDR3 is CATSRAWGSRNIQYF. In nucleotides, the CDR3 is TGTGCCACCAGCAGAGCGTGGGGTTCAAGGAACATTCAGTACTTC.

The genes are TRBV6-5 and TRBJ1-6; a weak D match, TRBD1 (6 bases). Germline V gives CDR1 MNHEY, CDR2 SVGAGI. With 4 bases removed from V and 6 bases from J, the gap between germline ends came to 7 bases. The CDR3 has 13 amino acids. The CDR3 region has the DNA TGTGCCAGCAGTTCACAGGGTAATTCACCCCTCCACTTT. Translating gives CASSSQGNSPLHF.

The V gene is TRBV4-3, the J gene TRBJ1-1; D unresolved. The germline V gene encodes CDR1 LGHNA and CDR2 YSLEER. Between the trimmed V and J ends, which lost 0 bases and 0 bases, there was a span of 11 bases. The CDR3 loop spans 16 amino acids. CDR3 amino acids: CASSQDALNLNTEAFF. DNA of the CDR3: TGCGCCAGCAGCCAAGATGCGCTGAATCTGAACACTGAAGCTTTCTTT.

The chain couples TRBV12-3 or TRBV12-4 to TRBJ1-1, with TRBD1 matching over 7 bases. V was clipped by 5 bases and J by 8 bases; unmatched bases: 5. This CDR3 contains 12 residues. The CDR3 DNA reads as TGTGCCAGCAGTCCACAGGACAGGGAAGCTTTCTTT. Protein product: CASSPQDREAFF.

The chain has TRBV6-4 and TRBJ1-1, with D perhaps TRBD1 (5 bases). The germline CDR1 and CDR2 sequences are MRHNA and SNTAGT. V was trimmed by 5 bases and J by 2 bases, leaving 9 bases between them. The CDR3 runs 13 residues. The CDR3 coding sequence is TGTGCCAGCAGTCAGGACACAAACACTGAAGCTTTCTTT. Encoded protein: CASSQDTNTEAFF.